These 24 T cell receptor beta chains originate from one sample sequenced in a study of T cells in Graves' hyperthyroidism and ophthalmopathy. From RNA transcripts, TCR beta CDR3 regions were amplified. RT-PCR in the first round (using the HTBI primer set) targeted the TCR CDR3. One entry per CDR3 protein results from TCRdb running MiXCR on the multiplex PCR reads. The profile covers 200,000 to 250,000 distinct CDR3 sequences, with around a sixth appearing a single time and about 50% taken by the ten largest. The material sequenced was blood. These receptors all come from a woman between 50 and 59 years old with Graves' hyperthyroidism.

The chain combines TRBV12-3 or TRBV12-4 with TRBJ1-1; 7 nucleotides agree with TRBD1. The CDR3 sequence is 13 residues long. Trimming at V came to 4 bases and at J to 11 bases, leaving 10 bases not matched to a gene. DNA of the CDR3: TGTGCCAGCAGTTCTCGACAGGGCTTGCGGGCTTTCTTT. The encoded protein is CASSSRQGLRAFF.

This clonotype was recorded many times. The chain combines TRBV7-3 with TRBJ2-3, with D perhaps being TRBD1 or TRBD2 (6 bases each). V gave up 7 bases and J gave up 1 base, with 12 bases separating them. CDR3 length: 14 residues. The germline gives CDR1 SGHTA, CDR2 FQGTGA. CDR3: CASKGGAGTDTQYF. The CDR3 DNA is TGTGCCAGCAAGGGGGGAGCTGGCACAGATACGCAGTATTTT.

The chain joins TRBV18 to TRBJ1-4; 9 bases align to TRBD1. The CDR3 has 13 residues. Germline V gene data show CDR1 as KGHSH and CDR2 as LQKENI. Unmatched junction bases numbered 1, after V lost 5 bases and J lost 6 bases. The CDR3 DNA is TGTGCCAGCTCAAACAGGGGGCATGAAAAACTGTTTTTT. It specifies CASSNRGHEKLFF.

The gene calls are TRBV5-1 and TRBJ2-3; TRBD1 agrees at 9 bases. Germline-derived CDR1 and CDR2 are SGHRS and YFSETQ. Trimming took 4 bases from V and 4 from J; bases not matched to a gene: 10. The CDR3 covers 16 residues. Written as DNA, the CDR3 is TGCGCCAGCAGCCAGCTGGGACAGGGTAGTGCAGATACGCAGTATTTT. Translating gives CASSQLGQGSADTQYF.

This clonotype was picked up many times. V is TRBV2 and J is TRBJ2-4; D may correspond to TRBD1 or TRBD2 (5 bases each). Germline V gene data show CDR1 as SNHLY and CDR2 as FYNNEI. With 5 bases removed from V and 1 base from J, the gap between germline ends came to 12 bases. The CDR3 spans 15 residues. The CDR3 bases are TGTGCCAGCAGTCGAACCGGGACGGCCAAAAACATTCAGTACTTC. Amino acid sequence: CASSRTGTAKNIQYF.

There are many counts of this clonotype. V usage is TRBV7-2 and J usage is TRBJ1-3; maybe TRBD1 (5 bases). The CDR3 contains 15 residues. Germline V CDR1 and CDR2: SGHTA, FQGNSA. V was clipped by 5 bases and J by 3 bases, with 14 bases between them. The CDR3 sequence: CASSAGREGGNTIYF. CDR3 DNA sequence: TGTGCCAGCAGCGCGGGACGTGAGGGTGGAAACACCATATATTTT.

This clonotype was recorded at least ten times. This chain links TRBV20-1 with TRBJ1-4; TRBD1 is a possible D gene (6 bases). The CDR3 extends over 12 amino acids. V lost 6 bases, J lost 5 bases, and 10 bases lay in between. Per germline, CDR1 DFQATT and CDR2 SNEGSKA (reference sequence). The DNA of the CDR3 is TGCAGTGCGAAGGGGGGCAATGAAAAACTGTTTTTT. Translated: CSAKGGNEKLFF.

Of note for this clonotype: A much larger clone sits a single nucleotide away, making a read error possible. J is TRBJ2-1 and V is TRBV12-3 or TRBV12-4; 11 bases align to TRBD2. The CDR3 spans 16 residues. This CDR3 is CASSLLAGGHYNEQLF. The CDR3 coding sequence is TGTGCCAGCAGTTTACTAGCGGGAGGACACTACAATGAGCAGCTCTTC.

This clonotype was counted many times. This chain connects TRBV2 to TRBJ2-5, with 8 bases identical to TRBD2. The ends lost 4 bases at V and 2 bases at J; junction bases unmatched: 9. The CDR3 extends over 16 amino acids. Germline V gene sequence: CDR1 SNHLY, CDR2 FYNNEI. This CDR3 reads CASSAPLAGGQETQYF. The CDR3 region has the DNA TGTGCCAGCAGTGCCCCCCTGGCGGGAGGACAAGAGACCCAGTACTTC.

This clonotype has ten or more counts. The chain recombines TRBV7-8 with TRBJ2-7; 7 bases align to TRBD2. Trimming removed 4 bases from V and 3 bases from J; junction bases left unmatched: 21. The CDR3 runs to 19 residues. Germline-derived CDR1 and CDR2 are SGHVS and FQNEAQ. CDR3 in amino acids: CASSSARGVAGVSYYEQYF. CDR3 DNA: TGTGCCAGCAGCTCCGCTCGTGGAGTAGCGGGTGTCTCCTACTACGAGCAGTACTTC.

This clonotype appeared many times. The chain is built from TRBV2 and TRBJ1-1; D unclear. V was shortened by 6 bases and J by 3 bases, with 11 bases between the two germline ends. The CDR3 covers 13 residues. Germline-derived CDR1 and CDR2 are SNHLY and FYNNEI. The CDR3 here is CASRTSGDTEAFF. The CDR3 nucleotides are TGTGCCAGCAGGACGTCCGGGGACACTGAAGCTTTCTTT.

J is TRBJ2-6 and V is TRBV5-5; D is perhaps TRBD1 (6 bases). CDR3 length equals 18 residues. Looked up from germline, CDR1 is SGHKS and CDR2 is YYEKEE (reference sequence). V was trimmed by 5 bases and J by 0 bases, leaving 18 bases between them. DNA for the CDR3: TGTGCCAGCAGTCACGACAGGTTTGGATCCTCTGGGGCCAACGTCCTGACTTTC. This translates into CASSHDRFGSSGANVLTF.

Ten or more counts support this clonotype. The chain employs TRBV3-1 and TRBJ2-1, with 11 positions matching TRBD2. Germline V gene data show CDR1 as LGHDT and CDR2 as YNNKEL (reference sequence). This CDR3 spans 18 amino acids. The V segment lost 0 bases and the J segment 4 bases; nucleotides outside the gene matches: 8. CDR3 nucleotides: TGTGCCAGCAGCCAAGATATGCTAGCGGGGGGAAAATACAATGAGCAGTTCTTC. This translates into CASSQDMLAGGKYNEQFF.

This clonotype was counted a few times. The chain couples TRBV7-3 to TRBJ1-1; perhaps TRBD1 as D (6 bases). In germline, CDR1 is SGHTA, CDR2 FQGTGA. The V gene lost 7 bases and the J gene lost 1 base, with 10 bases spanning the gap. The length of the CDR3 is 13 residues. The CDR3 bases are TGTGCCAGCAACCAAGGGGGGAACACTGAAGCTTTCTTT. This gives the protein CASNQGGNTEAFF.

The gene calls are TRBV13 and TRBJ2-5, with 8 bases matching TRBD1. The CDR3 loop spans 16 amino acids. Germline trimming cut 5 bases from V and 4 bases from J; bases unmatched to any gene: 12. Germline CDR1 is PRHDT and CDR2 is FYEKMQ (reference sequence). The CDR3 nucleotides read TGTGCCAGCAGCCCAACCGTGACAGGGGACCCAGAGACCCAGTACTTC. Translated, it gives CASSPTVTGDPETQYF.

This chain connects TRBV5-1 to TRBJ2-1; D unresolved. V was trimmed by 5 bases and J by 2 bases, leaving 11 bases between them. The V gene's germline CDR1 is SGHRS and CDR2 YFSETQ. This CDR3 comprises 14 residues. As DNA, the CDR3 is TGCGCCAGCAGGGACCTACGGACCTACAATGAGCAGTTCTTC. Its translation is CASRDLRTYNEQFF.

The table lists this clonotype with a few counts. A much larger clone differs by one base, so this may be a read error. The chain uses TRBV12-3 or TRBV12-4 and TRBJ2-5, with no clear D. The CDR3 is 14 amino acids. CDR3 protein: CASSLSGFQETQCF. CDR3 in DNA: TGTGCCAGCAGTTTATCTGGGTTCCAAGAGACCCAGTGCTTC.

This clonotype was recorded many times. The genes are TRBV28 and TRBJ2-7; D is unresolved. CDR1 is MDHEN, CDR2 SYDVKM, per germline. Trimming removed 5 bases from V and 0 bases from J, with 14 bases in between. This CDR3 comprises 15 residues. The CDR3 DNA is TGTGCCAGCAGTCCCCTATACGCGAGCTCCTACGAGCAGTACTTC. This gives the protein CASSPLYASSYEQYF.

The chain combines TRBV9 with TRBJ2-3, with D uncertain. V lost 0 bases to trimming and J lost 2 bases, with 13 bases between them. CDR3 size: 16 residues. The germline V gene encodes CDR1 SGDLS and CDR2 YYNGEE. In nucleotides, the CDR3 is TGTGCCAGCAGCGTAGGTCTCACGTCGTCCACAGATACGCAGTATTTT. It encodes CASSVGLTSSTDTQYF.

Only a few counts were recorded for this clonotype. The chain carries TRBV20-1 and TRBJ1-2; D perhaps matches TRBD1 (6 bases). The CDR3 covers 15 residues. The V gene lost 0 bases and the J gene lost 0 bases, with 11 bases spanning the gap. Germline V gene data show CDR1 as DFQATT and CDR2 as SNEGSKA (reference sequence). DNA for the CDR3: TGCAGTGCTAGAGATCTGGACAGAACTAACTATGGCTACACCTTC. Translation: CSARDLDRTNYGYTF.

This clonotype was seen at least ten times. The chain combines TRBV12-3 or TRBV12-4 with TRBJ2-1; maybe TRBD2 (5 bases). The CDR3 runs 16 residues. Trimming shortened V by 7 bases and J by 2 bases, and 18 bases separated the two germline ends. The CDR3 region has the DNA TGTGCCAGCAAAGAGGATGGGGAGAATGCCTACAATGAGCAGTTCTTC. Its protein is CASKEDGENAYNEQFF.

This clonotype came up many times. The chain links TRBV6-1 to TRBJ2-5; D remains unclear. CDR1 MNHNS and CDR2 SASEGT come from the germline V gene. Trimming shortened V by 2 bases and J by 5 bases, and 6 bases separated the two germline ends. The CDR3 runs to 12 residues. The CDR3 nucleotides are TGTGCCAGCAGTGAACAAAGTGAGACCCAGTACTTC. Protein product: CASSEQSETQYF.

This clonotype was counted between two and nine times. This chain uses TRBV4-1 with TRBJ2-2; possible D gene TRBD1, 6 bases. Germline V gives CDR1 MGHRA, CDR2 YSYEKL. V was trimmed by 1 base and J by 5 bases, leaving 8 bases between them. The CDR3 is made up of 14 amino acids. Written as DNA, the CDR3 is TGCGCCAGCAGCCAAGGACAGGATACCGGGGAGCTGTTTTTT. Amino acids: CASSQGQDTGELFF.

This clonotype has at least ten counts. The CDR3 is CSANRRGMTYNEQFF. CDR3 DNA: TGCAGTGCAAACCGGAGGGGGATGACCTACAATGAGCAGTTCTTC. The chain uses TRBV20-1 and TRBJ2-1; D possibly uses TRBD1 or TRBD2 (6 bases each). Germline V gene lookup returns CDR1 DFQATT and CDR2 SNEGSKA (reference sequence). The CDR3 is 15 amino acids. The germline V and J ends were trimmed by 6 bases and 2 bases, with 17 bases remaining between them.